A single sample is the source of the 20 T cell receptor beta chains below, sequenced in a study of control samples from healthy donors and cancer patients. Using immunoSEQ multiplex PCR, the repertoire was profiled, and TCRdb retains in-frame clones only, with some absent. This table has tens of thousands of clones, almost 90% appearing once. Material for sequencing was PBMCs. These receptors were taken from a man aged 50-60 years with head and neck cancer.

This sequence joins TRBV29-1 and TRBJ1-1, with D tentatively TRBD1 (5 bases). This CDR3 has 13 residues. The germline V gene has CDR1 SQVTM and CDR2 ANQGSEA. Trimming left V 5 bases short and J 3 bases short, with 13 bases between. The CDR3 nucleotides read TGCAGCGTTCTGATTCAGGGAGACACTGAAGCTTTCTTT. Amino acids: CSVLIQGDTEAFF. Full variable domain (remainder filled in from reference TRBV29-1 and TRBJ1-1): SAVISQKPSRDICQRGTSLTIQCQVDSQVTMMFWYRQQPGQSLTLIATANQGSEATYESGFVIDKFPISRPNLTFSTLTVSNMSPEDSSIYLCSVLIQGDTEAFFGQGTRLTVV.

CDR3 sequence reads: CASSLNRGGDNEQFF. In DNA form, the CDR3 reads TGTGCCAGCAGCTTAAACAGGGGGGGGGACAATGAGCAGTTCTTC. The chain is built from TRBV5-6 and TRBJ2-1, with D maybe TRBD1 (8 bases). The V end lost 2 bases, the J end lost 5 bases, and 14 bases lay between the germline ends. The CDR3 contains 15 residues. Germline V CDR1 and CDR2: SGHDT, YYEEEE.

The rearrangement uses TRBV18 and TRBJ1-2; TRBD1 aligns across 11 bases. The trim removed 3 bases at V and 5 bases at J, leaving 2 bases unmatched. Germline CDR1 reads KGHSH; CDR2 reads LQKENI. The CDR3 spans 14 residues. The CDR3 here is CASSPGTGGYGYTF. Written as DNA, the CDR3 is TGTGCCAGCTCACCCGGGACAGGGGGTTATGGCTACACCTTC. Full variable domain (remainder filled in from reference TRBV18 and TRBJ1-2): NAGVMQNPRHLVRRRGQEARLRCSPMKGHSHVYWYRQLPEEGLKFMVYLQKENIIDESGMPKERFSAEFPKEGPSILRIQQVVRGDSAAYFCASSPGTGGYGYTFGSGTRLTVV.

The chain employs TRBV5-6 and TRBJ1-2; TRBD1 matches at 7 bases. Germline CDR1 reads SGHDT; CDR2 reads YYEEEE. The CDR3 consists of 16 residues. V lost 0 bases and J lost 2; bases outside the gene matches: 7. The DNA of the CDR3 is TGTGCCAGCAGCTTGGGGGGTGGGACAGTCAACTATGGCTACACCTTC. It is translated as CASSLGGGTVNYGYTF. Based on the CDR3 plus reference TRBV5-6 and TRBJ1-2, the full variable domain is DAGVTQSPTHLIKTRGQQVTLRCSPKSGHDTVSWYQQALGQGPQFIFQYYEEEERQRGNFPDRFSGHQFPNYSSELNVNALLLGDSALYLCASSLGGGTVNYGYTFGSGTRLTVV.

J is TRBJ2-5 and V is TRBV7-2, with TRBD1 as a possible D gene (6 bases). Trimming stripped 5 bases from V and 2 bases from J, with 15 bases between. Germline V gene data show CDR1 as SGHTA and CDR2 as FQGNSA. This CDR3 region has 15 residues. CDR3 residues: CASSTRDIPQETQYF. Here the CDR3 DNA reads TGTGCCAGCAGCACCCGGGACATCCCACAAGAGACCCAGTACTTC.

The sample holds a few counts of this clone. This rearrangement joins TRBV3-1 (or the pseudogene TRBV3-2) to TRBJ2-7; the D gene is possibly TRBD2 (5 bases). In germline, CDR1 is LGHDT, CDR2 YNNKEL (reference sequence). Deletions cut 0 bases from V and 1 base from J, with 16 bases between. The CDR3 has 17 residues. In nucleotides, the CDR3 is TGTGCCAGCAGCCAAGATCTGAGCCCGGGGTATTCCTACGAGCAGTACTTC. Translation: CASSQDLSPGYSYEQYF.

The chain links TRBV5-1 to TRBJ1-4; D is uncertain. The V and J ends lost 2 bases and 8 bases respectively, with 10 bases between them. The germline CDR1 and CDR2 sequences are SGHRS and YFSETQ. The CDR3 length is 13 residues. The CDR3 loop reads CASSFRPGEKLFF. In DNA, the CDR3 is TGCGCCAGCAGCTTCCGCCCGGGAGAAAAACTGTTTTTT.

The V gene is TRBV11-2, the J gene TRBJ1-1, with a weak D call TRBD1 (5 bases). From germline, CDR1 is SGHAT and CDR2 FQNNGV. This CDR3 has 15 residues. V was trimmed by 0 bases and J by 1 base, leaving 9 bases between them. The CDR3 DNA reads TGTGCCAGCAGCTTAGATCCCGGGGGGAACACTGAAGCTTTCTTT. It is translated as CASSLDPGGNTEAFF.

The chain links TRBV6-6 to TRBJ2-7; D gene unclear. The germline gives CDR1 MNHNY, CDR2 SVGAGI (reference sequence). Trimming took 7 bases from V and 2 from J, leaving 12 bases between them. The CDR3 spans 13 residues. The CDR3 DNA reads as TGTGCCAGCATAAGAAAAGTTCCCTACGAGCAGTACTTC. It yields the protein CASIRKVPYEQYF.

CDR3 nucleotides: TGTGCCAGCAGTACTAGCGGACTCAGCCGCTACGAGCAGTACTTC. Its protein is CASSTSGLSRYEQYF. This chain links TRBV6-5 with TRBJ2-7; 8 bases map to TRBD2. V dropped 5 bases and J dropped 3; count of bases not matched to a gene: 9. CDR3 length equals 15 residues. Germline V gene sequence: CDR1 MNHEY, CDR2 SVGAGI.

The chain uses TRBV19 and TRBJ2-5; D possibly corresponds to TRBD1 (5 bases). Germline V gives CDR1 LNHDA, CDR2 SQIVND (reference sequence). V was shortened by 2 bases and J by 3 bases, with 10 bases between the two germline ends. The CDR3 runs 14 residues. The CDR3 is CASSITGPKETQYF. CDR3 DNA: TGTGCCAGTAGTATAACAGGTCCAAAAGAGACCCAGTACTTC.

This clone came up once. This chain links TRBV11-2 with TRBJ2-1; the D gene is possibly TRBD1 (6 bases). This CDR3 region has 16 residues. Germline V gene lookup returns CDR1 SGHAT and CDR2 FQNNGV. Between the trimmed V and J ends, which lost 6 bases and 4 bases, there was a span of 19 bases. CDR3 nucleotides: TGTGCCAGCAGGAAAGGGGTCGGACAGCCGTACAATGAGCAGTTCTTC. Translating gives CASRKGVGQPYNEQFF. The whole variable domain, remainder taken from reference TRBV11-2 and TRBJ2-1, is EAGVAQSPRYKIIEKRQSVAFWCNPISGHATLYWYQQILGQGPKLLIQFQNNGVVDDSQLPKDRFSAERLKGVDSTLKIQPAKLEDSAVYLCASRKGVGQPYNEQFFGPGTRLTVL.

The chain couples TRBV7-2 to TRBJ2-1; D tentatively reads TRBD1 or TRBD2 (6 bases each). Deletions cut 1 base from V and 15 bases from J, with 16 bases between. CDR1 SGHTA and CDR2 FQGNSA come from the germline V gene. The length of the CDR3 is 13 residues. CDR3 in amino acids: CASSLDPPGEVFF. Written as DNA, the CDR3 is TGTGCCAGCAGCTTAGACCCTCCAGGGGAGGTGTTCTTC.

This sequence joins TRBV15 and TRBJ2-3; 8 bases map to TRBD1. The V and J ends lost 1 base and 5 bases, in that order; junction bases with no gene match: 2. The CDR3 is 14 amino acids. The germline V gene has CDR1 LNHNV and CDR2 YYDKDF (reference sequence). The CDR3 sequence is CATSRARGRDTQYF. CDR3 DNA sequence: TGTGCCACCAGCAGAGCCAGGGGGCGAGATACGCAGTATTTT.

This clone occurred once. The chain is built from TRBV14 and TRBJ1-2; D is ambiguous. This CDR3 contains 13 residues. V dropped 0 bases and J dropped 6 bases, with 8 bases sitting between them. Germline CDR1 reads SGHDN; CDR2 reads FVKESK. Written as DNA, the CDR3 is TGTGCCAGCAGCCAAGAGGTATGGGATGGCTACACCTTC. Its protein is CASSQEVWDGYTF.

V and J are TRBV4-1 and TRBJ1-1; TRBD1 aligns across 8 bases. This CDR3 is 15 amino acids long. Unmatched junction bases numbered 8, after V lost 4 bases and J lost 4 bases. Germline lookup yields CDR1 MGHRA and CDR2 YSYEKL. CDR3 nucleotide sequence: TGCGCCAGCAGCCGCCGGGACAGGTCTGTCACTGAAGCTTTCTTT. Residues: CASSRRDRSVTEAFF.

The V call is TRBV7-2, the J call TRBJ1-2; perhaps TRBD1 as D (6 bases). The CDR3 spans 13 residues. Per germline, CDR1 SGHTA and CDR2 FQGNSA. V lost 5 bases to trimming and J lost 8 bases, with 15 bases between them. This chain's CDR3 is CASSVDRHEGYTF. The CDR3 DNA reads as TGTGCCAGCAGCGTCGACAGGCATGAAGGCTACACCTTC.

This clone was counted between two and nine times. The chain uses TRBV28 and TRBJ2-6; D unclear. The CDR3 spans 18 residues. Trimming removed 4 bases from V and 0 bases from J, with 16 bases in between. Germline V gene sequence: CDR1 MDHEN, CDR2 SYDVKM. The CDR3 DNA sequence: TGTGCCAGCAGTTCAATGTGGGCCAGCCTCTCTGGGGCCAACGTCCTGACTTTC. Amino acids: CASSSMWASLSGANVLTF.

V usage is TRBV30 and J usage is TRBJ2-3; D is possibly TRBD2 (6 bases). This CDR3 contains 15 residues. CDR1 and CDR2 from the germline V gene are GTSNPN and SVGIG (reference sequence). The ends were cut back, 8 bases at V and 3 bases at J, with 21 bases in the middle. CDR3 nucleotides: TGTGCCCGGGGGACGGCGGGATTGGGGACAGATACGCAGTATTTT. This encodes CARGTAGLGTDTQYF. The full variable domain, completed using reference TRBV30 and TRBJ2-3, is SQTIHQWPATLVQPVGSPLSLECTVEGTSNPNLYWYRQAAGRGLQLLFYSVGIGQISSEVPQNLSASRPQDRQFILSSKKLLLSDSGFYLCARGTAGLGTDTQYFGPGTRLTVL.

The chain employs TRBV7-8 and TRBJ1-1; D remains ambiguous. V was clipped by 5 bases and J by 1 base, with 8 bases between them. CDR1 is SGHVS, CDR2 FQNEAQ, per germline. This CDR3 is built from 13 residues. CDR3 residues: CASSASQNTEAFF. In nucleotides, the CDR3 is TGTGCCAGCAGCGCCTCACAGAACACTGAAGCTTTCTTT.